This TCR beta chain was captured by sequencing in a study of identical twins. Study observations and caveats: The authors noted that invariant MAIT and iNKT cells could partly confound zero-insertion analyses.

Unique molecular identifiers were in the cDNA, with template-switch universal primer binding. TCRdb reprocessed the 5' RACE reads via MiXCR and lists one record per CDR3 protein. The table shows under 300,000 distinct CDR3 sequences, with over 5.5% occurring only once. This clonotype was seen repeatedly, ten times or more. Antigen unknown. This CDR3 is 17 amino acids long. V trimming: 4 bases; J trimming: 1 base; junction bases outside the gene matches: 4. CDR1 is SEHNR, CDR2 FQNEAQ, per germline (reference sequence). This same sample was also part of a study on T cells expressing NK-cell markers.

The sequencing input was CD8+ T cells sorted from blood. The clonotype was recovered from a young woman in good health. J is TRBJ2-3 and V is TRBV7-9; 14 bases are shared with TRBD2. DNA of the CDR3: TGTGCCAGCAGCTCGCCGGGACTAGCGGGGGGCACAGATACGCAGTATTTT. Residues: CASSSPGLAGGTDTQYF. Full variable domain (missing parts from reference TRBV7-9 and TRBJ2-3): DTGVSQNPRHKITKRGQNVTFRCDPISEHNRLYWYRQTLGQGPEFLTYFQNEAQLEKSRLLSDRFSAERPKGSFSTLEIQRTEQGDSAMYLCASSSPGLAGGTDTQYFGPGTRLTVL.